A single sample gave rise to the 9 T cell receptor beta chains below, sequenced in a study of vaccination and CD4 T cells after COVID-19. These TCRs are of unknown antigen specificity. Time point: late sampling 161 to 241 days after vaccination in a few convalescent patients. Treatment denoted: approximately 10-day PBMC culture with coronavirus spike peptide pools or control peptides (ViraFEST assay). Sequence data for DNA of cultured CD4+ T cells were generated by the Oncomine TCR Beta short-read assay. TCRdb itself ran the PCR reads through MiXCR, one entry per CDR3 protein. The profile shows roughly 26,000 distinct CDR3 sequences, 36% of them singletons. The specimen was CD4+ T cells from blood, cultured in vitro, collected about 7 months after SARS-CoV-2 vaccination. These receptors were obtained from a human donor who had recovered from COVID-19.

The chain is built from TRBV20-1 and TRBJ2-2, with D possibly called TRBD1 or TRBD2 (5 bases each). Germline CDR1 and CDR2: DFQATT and SNEGSKA (reference sequence). The CDR3 sequence is 16 residues long. The V end lost 0 bases, the J end lost 2 bases, and 13 bases lay between the germline ends. For the CDR3, the DNA is TGCAGTGCTAGAGACCCCGGGACGGAAAACACCGGGGAGCTGTTTTTT. This translates into CSARDPGTENTGELFF.

The chain is built from TRBV7-2 and TRBJ2-5; 8 positions agree with TRBD2. The length of the CDR3 is 16 residues. Losses at the gene ends were 2 bases for V and 2 bases for J; bases not matched to a gene: 7. Germline values: CDR1 SGHTA, CDR2 FQGNSA. The CDR3, as DNA: TGTGCCAGCAGCTTACTCGCGGGAGGCTCACAAGAGACCCAGTACTTC. Protein: CASSLLAGGSQETQYF.

V usage is TRBV28 and J usage is TRBJ2-1; weak D call: TRBD1 (5 bases). The ends were cut back, 5 bases at V and 0 bases at J, with 8 bases in the middle. This CDR3 has 14 residues. From germline, CDR1 is MDHEN and CDR2 SYDVKM. The CDR3 loop reads CASSGQGSYNEQFF. The CDR3 DNA sequence: TGTGCCAGCAGTGGGCAGGGCTCCTACAATGAGCAGTTCTTC.

This chain connects TRBV20-1 to TRBJ2-3; TRBD2 aligns across 10 bases. With 7 bases clipped from V and 3 bases from J, the junction kept 7 bases outside the gene matches. The CDR3 runs 14 residues. CDR1 and CDR2 from the germline V gene are DFQATT and SNEGSKA (reference sequence). CDR3 sequence: CSVTSGRGTDTQYF. CDR3 DNA: TGCAGTGTAACGAGCGGGAGGGGAACAGATACGCAGTATTTT.

The V and J genes are TRBV15 and TRBJ2-1; 10 nucleotides line up with TRBD2. The CDR3 spans 16 residues. In germline, CDR1 is LNHNV, CDR2 YYDKDF (reference sequence). V was clipped by 4 bases and J by 7 bases; unmatched bases: 10. The CDR3 nucleotides read TGTGCCACCAGCACATTTAGCCTAGCGGGAGCGAATGAGCAGTTCTTC. Protein product: CATSTFSLAGANEQFF.

In DNA, the CDR3 is TGTGCCAGCAGTTTCGGCAGGGGGGATGGCTACACCTTC. Translation gives CASSFGRGDGYTF. The chain recombines TRBV28 with TRBJ1-2; 7 nucleotides match TRBD1. V shed 3 bases and J 6 bases; nucleotides not matched to a gene: 4. Germline assignment: CDR1 MDHEN and CDR2 SYDVKM. This CDR3 spans 13 amino acids.

This clonotype was seen more than once but under ten times. V gene TRBV28 combines with J gene TRBJ1-1, with D perhaps TRBD1 (5 bases). The CDR3 spans 14 residues. From germline, CDR1 is MDHEN and CDR2 SYDVKM. V lost 7 bases and J lost 1, with 13 bases in between. This CDR3 reads CASILGAWNTEAFF. The CDR3 DNA follows: TGTGCCAGCATTCTAGGGGCCTGGAACACTGAAGCTTTCTTT.

This chain connects TRBV27 to TRBJ1-1; 8 nucleotides match TRBD1. Germline V CDR1 and CDR2: MNHEY, SMNVEV (reference sequence). After removal of 4 bases from V and 5 bases from J, the junction contained 9 bases not matched to a gene. The CDR3 totals 15 residues. Written as DNA, the CDR3 is TGTGCCAGCAGTTCCATCGGGACAGGACGGACTGAAGCTTTCTTT. Translating it yields CASSSIGTGRTEAFF.

The chain links TRBV6-1 to TRBJ2-2; no firm D call. V shed 8 bases and J shed 1 base, with 11 bases lying between them. The CDR3 runs 14 residues. Germline CDR1 MNHNS, CDR2 SASEGT. CDR3 loop: CASRRQLNTGELFF. CDR3 DNA sequence: TGTGCCAGCCGGCGGCAGTTGAACACCGGGGAGCTGTTTTTT.